This T cell receptor (beta chain) was retrieved from a study of graft-versus-host responses after intestinal transplantation. Sequencing used immunoSEQ multiplex PCR; TCRdb keeps in-frame clones, though not all of them. Of about 43,000 clones in the sample, approximately 94% were seen once. The CDR3 runs 13 residues. V was clipped by 6 bases and J by 5 bases, with 11 bases between them. CDR1 is MNHEY and CDR2 is SVGAGI in the germline V gene. The input for sequencing was PBMCs, taken about 320 days after intestinal transplant. The clonotype comes from a human patient who received an intestinal transplant, so some T cells may come from the graft donor. V gene TRBV6-5 combines with J gene TRBJ2-1; unclear D gene. CDR3: CASRRDPDNEQFF. In nucleotides, the CDR3 is TGTGCCAGCAGAAGAGACCCGGACAATGAGCAGTTCTTC.